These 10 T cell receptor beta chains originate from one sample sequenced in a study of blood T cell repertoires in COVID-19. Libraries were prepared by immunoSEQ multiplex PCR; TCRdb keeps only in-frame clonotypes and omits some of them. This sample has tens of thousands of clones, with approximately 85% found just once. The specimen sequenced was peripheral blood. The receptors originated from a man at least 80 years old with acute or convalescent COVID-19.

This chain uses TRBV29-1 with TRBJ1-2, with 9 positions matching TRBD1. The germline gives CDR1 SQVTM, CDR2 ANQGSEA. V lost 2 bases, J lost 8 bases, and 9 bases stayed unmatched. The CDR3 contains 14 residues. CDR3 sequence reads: CSVEWDRVVRGYTF. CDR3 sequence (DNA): TGCAGCGTTGAATGGGACAGGGTCGTAAGAGGCTACACCTTC.

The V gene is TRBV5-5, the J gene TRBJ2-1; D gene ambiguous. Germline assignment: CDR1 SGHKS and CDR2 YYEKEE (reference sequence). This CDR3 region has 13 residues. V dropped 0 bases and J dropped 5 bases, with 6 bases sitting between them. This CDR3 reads CASSLGSDNEQFF. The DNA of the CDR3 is TGTGCCAGCAGCTTGGGGTCGGACAATGAGCAGTTCTTC.

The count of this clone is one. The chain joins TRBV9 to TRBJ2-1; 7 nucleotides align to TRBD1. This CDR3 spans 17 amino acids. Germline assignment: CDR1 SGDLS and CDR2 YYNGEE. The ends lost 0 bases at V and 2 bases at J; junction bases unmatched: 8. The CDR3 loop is CASSVGMGQITYNEQFF. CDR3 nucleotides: TGTGCCAGCAGCGTAGGAATGGGACAGATCACCTACAATGAGCAGTTCTTC.

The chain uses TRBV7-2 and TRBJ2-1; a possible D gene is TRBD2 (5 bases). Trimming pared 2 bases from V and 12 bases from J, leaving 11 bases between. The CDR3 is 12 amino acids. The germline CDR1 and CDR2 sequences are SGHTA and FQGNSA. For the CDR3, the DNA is TGTGCCAGCAGCTTACAGGAGAGCGGGCAGTTCTTC. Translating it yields CASSLQESGQFF.

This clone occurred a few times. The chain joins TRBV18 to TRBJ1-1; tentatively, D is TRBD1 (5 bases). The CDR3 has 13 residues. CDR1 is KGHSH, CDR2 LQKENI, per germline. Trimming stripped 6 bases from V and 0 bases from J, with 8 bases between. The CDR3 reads CASSDSMNTEAFF. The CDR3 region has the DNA TGTGCCAGCTCCGACAGCATGAACACTGAAGCTTTCTTT.

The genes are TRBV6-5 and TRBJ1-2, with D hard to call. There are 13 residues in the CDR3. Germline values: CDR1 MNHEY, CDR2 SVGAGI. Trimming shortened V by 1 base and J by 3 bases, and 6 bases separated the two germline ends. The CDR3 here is CASSYLSDYGYTF. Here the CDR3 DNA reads TGTGCCAGCAGTTACTTGTCCGACTATGGCTACACCTTC.

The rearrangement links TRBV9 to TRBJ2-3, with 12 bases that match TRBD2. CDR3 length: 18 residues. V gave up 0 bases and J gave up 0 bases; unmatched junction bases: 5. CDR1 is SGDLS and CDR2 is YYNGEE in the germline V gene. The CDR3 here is CASSVVASGGASTDTQYF. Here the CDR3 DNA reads TGTGCCAGCAGCGTAGTGGCTAGCGGGGGGGCGAGCACAGATACGCAGTATTTT.

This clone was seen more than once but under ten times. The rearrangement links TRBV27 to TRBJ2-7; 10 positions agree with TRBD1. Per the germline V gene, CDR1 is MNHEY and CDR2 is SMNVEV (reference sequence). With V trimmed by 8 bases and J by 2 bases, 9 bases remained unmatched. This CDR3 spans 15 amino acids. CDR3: CASGGSDRGTYEQYF. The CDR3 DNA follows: TGTGCCAGCGGAGGCTCGGACAGGGGGACCTACGAGCAGTACTTC.

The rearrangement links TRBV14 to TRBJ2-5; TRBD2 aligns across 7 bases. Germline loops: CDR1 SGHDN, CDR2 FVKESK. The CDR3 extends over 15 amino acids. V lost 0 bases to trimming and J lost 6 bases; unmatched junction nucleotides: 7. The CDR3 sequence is CASSQDTGGLKTQYF. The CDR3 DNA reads TGTGCCAGCAGCCAAGATACGGGGGGATTAAAGACCCAGTACTTC.

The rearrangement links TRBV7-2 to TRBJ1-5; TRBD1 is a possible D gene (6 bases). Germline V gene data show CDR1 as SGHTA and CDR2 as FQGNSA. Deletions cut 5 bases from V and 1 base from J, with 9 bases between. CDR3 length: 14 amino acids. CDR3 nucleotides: TGTGCCAGCAGCACTGGACAGAGCAATCAGCCCCAGCATTTT. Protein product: CASSTGQSNQPQHF.